This entry lists 21 T cell receptor beta chains sequenced from one sample in a study of T cells in localized non-small cell lung cancer. Sequenced by immunoSEQ multiplex PCR; TCRdb stores in-frame clones only, minus some. The sample lists 64,000 or so clones; around 90% were seen once. Material: peripheral blood, obtained before any cancer treatment. All receptors derive from a woman aged 35-70 years with stage I lung adenocarcinoma.

This sequence joins TRBV28 and TRBJ2-6; TRBD2 matches at 7 bases. CDR3 length: 15 amino acids. Germline V gene lookup returns CDR1 MDHEN and CDR2 SYDVKM. With 6 bases clipped from V and 3 bases from J, the junction kept 5 bases outside the gene matches. The CDR3 reads CASSIGGSGANVLTF. CDR3 sequence (DNA): TGTGCCAGCAGCATCGGGGGGAGTGGGGCCAACGTCCTGACTTTC.

The chain is built from TRBV28 and TRBJ1-1; the match to TRBD1 covers 7 bases. Per germline, CDR1 MDHEN and CDR2 SYDVKM. This CDR3 has 13 residues. The V and J ends lost 6 bases and 7 bases, in that order; junction bases with no gene match: 8. CDR3 bases: TGTGCCAGCAGCTTAGGGGGCAGCGGTGAAGCTTTCTTT. Protein sequence: CASSLGGSGEAFF.

The V and J genes are TRBV28 and TRBJ2-1; 7 bases line up with TRBD2. This CDR3 spans 14 amino acids. V lost 3 bases and J lost 4; bases outside the gene matches: 3. Germline V gene data show CDR1 as MDHEN and CDR2 as SYDVKM. CDR3 bases: TGTGCCAGCAGTTTTCCGGGAGGATACAATGAGCAGTTCTTC. It encodes CASSFPGGYNEQFF.

V gene TRBV28 combines with J gene TRBJ2-1; perhaps TRBD2 as D (5 bases). The CDR3 length is 18 residues. V lost 4 bases and J lost 0, with 19 bases in between. Germline CDR1 and CDR2: MDHEN and SYDVKM. The CDR3 DNA sequence: TGTGCCAGCAGTTCCCCCCCGGGAATGGCGGTCTCCTACAATGAGCAGTTCTTC. Translation: CASSSPPGMAVSYNEQFF.

The DNA for the CDR3 is TGCGCCAGCAGCCAAGAGGTGGGCCGGGGCCAAGAGACCCAGTACTTC. It yields the protein CASSQEVGRGQETQYF. The V and J genes are TRBV4-3 and TRBJ2-5; perhaps TRBD2 as D (5 bases). The CDR3 extends over 16 amino acids. V gave up 0 bases and J gave up 1 base, with 12 bases separating them. Germline CDR1 reads LGHNA; CDR2 reads YSLEER.

The V gene is TRBV28, the J gene TRBJ1-1; D may be TRBD1 (5 bases). V shed 6 bases and J shed 7 bases, with 15 bases lying between them. The CDR3 runs to 13 residues. The germline CDR1 and CDR2 sequences are MDHEN and SYDVKM. DNA of the CDR3: TGTGCCAGCAGCCTAGACCGGGACGGTGAAGCTTTCTTT. Translation gives CASSLDRDGEAFF.

The chain is built from TRBV7-3 and TRBJ1-1; D possibly corresponds to TRBD1 (5 bases). Germline CDR1 SGHTA, CDR2 FQGTGA. The CDR3 sequence is 15 residues long. Trimming cost V 1 base and J 1 base, with 10 bases left between them. The CDR3 sequence: CASSLNPGRNTEAFF. The CDR3 DNA sequence: TGTGCCAGCAGCTTAAATCCAGGGAGGAACACTGAAGCTTTCTTT.

The CDR3 nucleotides read TGCAGCGCGGCCGGGTCTTCTAATGAAAAACTGTTTTTT. Its translation is CSAAGSSNEKLFF. The chain employs TRBV29-1 and TRBJ1-4; D call uncertain. The CDR3 runs 13 residues. Germline V gene sequence: CDR1 SQVTM, CDR2 ANQGSEA. Trimming took off 7 bases at V and 3 bases at J, with 12 bases between the two ends.

The V gene is TRBV18, the J gene TRBJ1-3, with D possibly TRBD1 on 6 matching bases. The CDR3 is made up of 13 amino acids. CDR1 and CDR2 (germline): KGHSH, LQKENI. V was shortened by 3 bases and J by 4 bases, with 7 bases between the two germline ends. CDR3 DNA: TGTGCCAGCTCACCTGGACAGGGAAACACCATATATTTT. It is translated as CASSPGQGNTIYF.

This chain links TRBV10-3 with TRBJ2-2; possibly TRBD2 for D (5 bases). This CDR3 has 13 residues. Germline CDR1 and CDR2: ENHRY and SYGVKD. V was cut by 10 bases and J by 1 base, with 10 bases left in between. CDR3 bases: TGTGCCACCGGGATCTGGAACACCGGGGAGCTGTTTTTT. Translated, it gives CATGIWNTGELFF.

This clone was recorded once. The chain joins TRBV19 to TRBJ1-1; D possibly corresponds to TRBD1 (6 bases). Germline assignment: CDR1 LNHDA and CDR2 SQIVND (reference sequence). V lost 5 bases and J 4 bases, leaving 8 bases between the germline ends. The CDR3 is made up of 12 amino acids. CDR3 DNA: TGTGCCAGTAGTCAACAGGGCACTGAAGCTTTCTTT. Residues: CASSQQGTEAFF.

The chain has TRBV30 and TRBJ1-3; D possibly corresponds to TRBD1 (6 bases). This CDR3 has 14 residues. Germline V gene sequence: CDR1 GTSNPN, CDR2 SVGIG (reference sequence). The V end was cut by 5 bases, the J end by 0 bases, with 11 bases between. CDR3 DNA sequence: TGTGCCTGGGAATCGGGGGCCTCTGGAAACACCATATATTTT. Protein sequence: CAWESGASGNTIYF.

The rearrangement links TRBV5-1 to TRBJ1-2, with D perhaps TRBD1 (5 bases). This CDR3 is 15 amino acids long. The germline V gene has CDR1 SGHRS and CDR2 YFSETQ. The V gene lost 3 bases and the J gene lost 3 bases, with 15 bases spanning the gap. In nucleotides, the CDR3 is TGCGCCAGCAGCTCGGGCCCGGGGACGGACTATGGCTACACCTTC. Its protein product is CASSSGPGTDYGYTF.

The V call is TRBV9, the J call TRBJ1-2, with a tentative D call TRBD1 (6 bases). The CDR3 has 17 amino acids. In germline, CDR1 is SGDLS, CDR2 YYNGEE. The ends were cut back, 0 bases at V and 4 bases at J, with 19 bases in the middle. The CDR3 region is CASSVEGTPLSGYGYTF. CDR3 coding DNA: TGTGCCAGCAGCGTAGAGGGGACACCCCTCAGTGGCTATGGCTACACCTTC.

This clone has more than one count but fewer than ten. V and J are TRBV19 and TRBJ1-4; possible D gene TRBD1, 5 bases. The V gene lost 4 bases and the J gene lost 1 base, with 7 bases spanning the gap. The germline V gene has CDR1 LNHDA and CDR2 SQIVND (reference sequence). This CDR3 has 14 amino acids. The CDR3 DNA sequence: TGTGCCAGTAGTAATGGGGGAACTAATGAAAAACTGTTTTTT. Amino acids: CASSNGGTNEKLFF.

The chain uses TRBV6-6 and TRBJ1-2; 10 bases align to TRBD1. The CDR3 consists of 16 residues. V was clipped by 4 bases and J by 4 bases; unmatched bases: 9. CDR1 and CDR2 (germline): MNHNY, SVGAGI (reference sequence). CDR3 coding DNA: TGTGCCAGCAGTTTATTCGGGACAGGGGCTACCTATGGCTACACCTTC. Encoded protein: CASSLFGTGATYGYTF.

V gene TRBV7-2 combines with J gene TRBJ2-7; D is perhaps TRBD2 (6 bases). The CDR3 consists of 15 residues. The germline gives CDR1 SGHTA, CDR2 FQGNSA. V lost 5 bases, J lost 1 base, and 15 bases lay in between. This CDR3 is CASSRAGTSSYEQYF. CDR3 sequence (DNA): TGTGCCAGCAGCCGCGCCGGGACTTCGTCCTACGAGCAGTACTTC.

J is TRBJ2-5 and V is TRBV2; 8 bases align to TRBD1. TRBJ2-7 matches the DNA end more closely, so the J call is doubtful. The CDR3 totals 13 residues. The germline gives CDR1 SNHLY, CDR2 FYNNEI. CDR3 sequence (DNA): TGTGCCAGCAGTAGACAGGGGACCTACGAGCAGTACTTC. Its translation: CASSRQGTYEQYF.

The V and J genes are TRBV19 and TRBJ2-5, with a weak D call TRBD1 (6 bases). V was cut by 3 bases and J by 5 bases, with 16 bases left in between. Germline CDR1 reads LNHDA; CDR2 reads SQIVND (reference sequence). The CDR3 contains 15 residues. CDR3 in amino acids: CASSIGTTMGETQYF. CDR3 bases: TGTGCCAGTAGTATCGGGACAACGATGGGGGAGACCCAGTACTTC. Together with reference TRBV19 and TRBJ2-5, the CDR3 gives the full variable domain: DGGITQSPKYLFRKEGQNVTLSCEQNLNHDAMYWYRQDPGQGLRLIYYSQIVNDFQKGDIAEGYSVSREKKESFPLTVTSAQKNPTAFYLCASSIGTTMGETQYFGPGTRLLVL.

The chain is built from TRBV6-5 and TRBJ2-7, with D unclear. The CDR3 consists of 12 residues. Trimming pared 6 bases from V and 7 bases from J, leaving 13 bases between. CDR1 is MNHEY, CDR2 SVGAGI, per germline. The CDR3 protein is CASRTYLGEQYF. The CDR3 region has the DNA TGTGCCAGCAGGACGTACCTGGGGGAGCAGTACTTC.

V gene TRBV6-6 combines with J gene TRBJ1-2; D not certain. CDR1 and CDR2 (germline): MNHNY, SVGAGI (reference sequence). Between the trimmed V and J ends, which lost 6 bases and 4 bases, there was a span of 12 bases. The CDR3 covers 13 residues. The CDR3 DNA sequence: TGTGCCAGCAGCAAAGACACCCTCTATGGCTACACCTTC. Translated, it gives CASSKDTLYGYTF.